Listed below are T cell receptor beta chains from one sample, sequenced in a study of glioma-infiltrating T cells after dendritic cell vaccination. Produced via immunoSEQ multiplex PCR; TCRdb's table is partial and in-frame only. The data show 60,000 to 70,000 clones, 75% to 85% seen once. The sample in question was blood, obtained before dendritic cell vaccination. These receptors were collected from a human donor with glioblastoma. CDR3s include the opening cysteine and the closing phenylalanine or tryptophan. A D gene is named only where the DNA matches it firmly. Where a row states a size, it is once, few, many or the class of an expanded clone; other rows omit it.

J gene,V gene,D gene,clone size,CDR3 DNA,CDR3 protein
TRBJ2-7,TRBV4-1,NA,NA,TGCGCCAGCAGCCAGACTGAGACAGGTTCCTACGAGCAGTACTTC,CASSQTETGSYEQYF
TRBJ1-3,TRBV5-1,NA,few,TGCGCCAGCAGAAACAGCTTGGGGGGTGGAAACACCATATATTTT,CASRNSLGGGNTIYF
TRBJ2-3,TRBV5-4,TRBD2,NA,TGTGCCAGCAGCAGGACTAGCGGGGGGGCCACAGATACGCAGTATTTT,CASSRTSGGATDTQYF
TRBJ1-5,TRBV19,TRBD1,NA,TGTGCCAGTAGTATGCAGCCGACAGGGATTCAGCCCCAGCATTTT,CASSMQPTGIQPQHF
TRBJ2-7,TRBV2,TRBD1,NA,TGTGCCAGCAGATTAATCGGACAGGGGACGGGGGAGCAGTACTTC,CASRLIGQGTGEQYF
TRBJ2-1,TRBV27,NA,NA,TGTGCCAGCAGTTTGGGAGGAGGTCGTGAGCAGTTCTTC,CASSLGGGREQFF
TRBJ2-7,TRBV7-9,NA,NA,TGTGCCAGCAGCTTAAACTCAGGGAGGAGCGAGCAGTACTTC,CASSLNSGRSEQYF
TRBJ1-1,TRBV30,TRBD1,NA,TGTGCCTGGAGTGTAACTAAACAGGGGGTGCCTTTCTTT,CAWSVTKQGVPFF
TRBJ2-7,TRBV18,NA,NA,TGTGCCAGCTCACTATCACAGGGAGAATACGAGCAGTACTTC,CASSLSQGEYEQYF
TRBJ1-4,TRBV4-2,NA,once,TGTGCCAGCAGCCAAGACCGTAAGGAGATTGCAACTAATGAAAAACTGTTTTTT,CASSQDRKEIATNEKLFF
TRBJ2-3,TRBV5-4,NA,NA,TGTGCCAGCAGCAAGGAGGGGGGGTACACAGATACGCAGTATTTT,CASSKEGGYTDTQYF
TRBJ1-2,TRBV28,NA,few,TGTGCCAGCAGTACCAGGGATTACACCTTC,CASSTRDYTF
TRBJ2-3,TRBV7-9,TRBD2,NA,TGTGCCAGCAGCTTCCCTAGCGGGGGGGCGGAGACGCAGTATTTT,CASSFPSGGAETQYF
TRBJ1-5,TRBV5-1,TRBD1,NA,TGCGCCAGCAGCTTGGGACAGGGAGATGAGCCCCAGCATTTT,CASSLGQGDEPQHF
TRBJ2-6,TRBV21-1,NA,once,TGTGCCAGCAGGTCCCAGGGCTCTGGGGCCAACGTCCTGACTTTC,CASRSQGSGANVLTF
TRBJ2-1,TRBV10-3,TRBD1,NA,TGTGCCATCAGTGAGGGACAGGGTGGCGACAATGAGCAGTTCTTC,CAISEGQGGDNEQFF
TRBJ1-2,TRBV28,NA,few,TGTGCCAGCAGTTCCGACATCGATGGCTACACCTTC,CASSSDIDGYTF
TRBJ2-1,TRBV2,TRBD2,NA,TGTGCCAGCAGTCCACTAGCGGGGGCCTACAATGAGCAGTTCTTC,CASSPLAGAYNEQFF
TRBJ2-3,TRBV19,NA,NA,TGTGCCAGTAGTATGATAGCGGGCACAGATACGCAGTATTTT,CASSMIAGTDTQYF
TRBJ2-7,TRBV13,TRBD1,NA,TGTGCCAGCAGCCCCCGGGACAGTCGTACCTACGAGCAGTACTTC,CASSPRDSRTYEQYF
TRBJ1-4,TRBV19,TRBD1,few,TGTGCCAGTAGTAAGACTTCAGACAGGGACGAAAAACTGTTTTTT,CASSKTSDRDEKLFF
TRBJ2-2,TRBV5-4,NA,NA,TGTGCCAGCAGCCCCAGAAGTCATAACACCGGGGAGCTGTTTTTT,CASSPRSHNTGELFF
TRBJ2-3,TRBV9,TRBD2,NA,TGTGCCAGCAGCGCTTCGCGACTAGCGGGGGGGGTGAGCACAGATACGCAGTATTTT,CASSASRLAGGVSTDTQYF
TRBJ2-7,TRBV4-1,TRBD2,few,TGCGCCAGCAGCCAAGGTGGACTAGCGACCTACGAGCAGTACTTC,CASSQGGLATYEQYF
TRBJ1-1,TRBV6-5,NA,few,TGTGCCAGCAGTGGACAGTTGAACACTGAAGCTTTCTTT,CASSGQLNTEAFF
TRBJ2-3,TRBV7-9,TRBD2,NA,TGTGCCAGCAGCTTTATGGCGGGACTAAGCGGAGATACGCAGTATTTT,CASSFMAGLSGDTQYF
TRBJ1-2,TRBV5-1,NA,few,TGCGCCAGCAGCACCGACAGTACTAATGGCTACACCTTC,CASSTDSTNGYTF
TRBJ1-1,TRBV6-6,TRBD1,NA,TGTGCCAGCAGTTACCCGACAGGGCTGAACACTGAAGCTTTCTTT,CASSYPTGLNTEAFF
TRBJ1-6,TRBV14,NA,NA,TGTGCCAGCAGCCTCAACTGGAGGGCCAATTCACCCCTCCACTTT,CASSLNWRANSPLHF
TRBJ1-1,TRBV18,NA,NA,TGTGCCAGCTCCCTCCGGGGAATGAACACTGAAGCTTTCTTT,CASSLRGMNTEAFF
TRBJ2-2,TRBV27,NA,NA,TGTGCCAGCAGTCTACGAGGATCGAACACCGGGGAGCTGTTTTTT,CASSLRGSNTGELFF
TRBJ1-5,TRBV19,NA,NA,TGTGCCAGTAGTATCGCAGGGGAGAGTCAGCCCCAGCATTTT,CASSIAGESQPQHF
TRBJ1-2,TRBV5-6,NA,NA,TGTGCCAGCAGCTTTGGGCAGGGCGGTACTAACTATGGCTACACCTTC,CASSFGQGGTNYGYTF
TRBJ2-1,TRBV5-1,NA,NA,TGCGCCAGCAGCTTGGGTGGGGGGGCGGTCGATGAGCAGTTCTTC,CASSLGGGAVDEQFF
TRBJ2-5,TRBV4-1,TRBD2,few,TGCGCCAGCAGCCATCCCGGACTAGCGGGGGGACCTGGGCGGGAGACCCAGTACTTC,CASSHPGLAGGPGRETQYF
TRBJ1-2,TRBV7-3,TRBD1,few,TGTGCCAGCAGCCATATTGACAGGGAGAACTATGGCTACACCTTC,CASSHIDRENYGYTF
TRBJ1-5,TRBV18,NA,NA,TGTGCCAGCTCACCGGGGCAGAACAATCAGCCCCAGCATTTT,CASSPGQNNQPQHF
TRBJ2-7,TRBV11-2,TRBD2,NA,TGTGCCAGCAGCCCCCCAGGACTAGCGGGGCGCTACGAGCAGTACTTC,CASSPPGLAGRYEQYF
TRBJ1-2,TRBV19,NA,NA,TGTGCCAGTAGTACCCCGCGACAGGCTAACTATGGCTACACCTTC,CASSTPRQANYGYTF
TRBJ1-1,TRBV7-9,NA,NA,TGTGCCAGCAGCCCGCAACCCCCGACAGTTGAAGCTTTCTTT,CASSPQPPTVEAFF
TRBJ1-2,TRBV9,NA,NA,TGTGCCAGCAGCGTAGTAGCGGGGGTCGACGGCTACACCTTC,CASSVVAGVDGYTF
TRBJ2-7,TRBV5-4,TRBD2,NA,TGTGCCACCGGGACTAGCGGGGGGGCCTACGAGCAGTACTTC,CATGTSGGAYEQYF
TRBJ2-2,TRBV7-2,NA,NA,TGTGCCAGCAGCGAAAGAGTGTCCGGGGAGCTGTTTTTT,CASSERVSGELFF
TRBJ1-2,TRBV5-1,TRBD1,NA,TGCGCCAGCAGCGCGGAGACAGGGGACTATGGCTACACCTTC,CASSAETGDYGYTF
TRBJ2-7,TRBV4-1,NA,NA,TGCGCCAGCAGCCGCGACAGATCCTACGAGCAGTACTTC,CASSRDRSYEQYF
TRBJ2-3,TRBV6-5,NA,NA,TGTGCCAGCAGTTACATGGCCAGAGATACGCAGTATTTT,CASSYMARDTQYF
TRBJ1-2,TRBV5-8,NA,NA,TGTGCCAGCAGCTTGGAGGCAGGGGTTAACTATGGCTACACCTTC,CASSLEAGVNYGYTF
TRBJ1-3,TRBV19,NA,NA,TGTGCCAGTAGTACGACAGCCTCCCGCTCTGGAAACACCATATATTTT,CASSTTASRSGNTIYF
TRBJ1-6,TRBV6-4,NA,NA,TGTGCCAGCAGCTACACAGAGTATTCACCCCTCCACTTT,CASSYTEYSPLHF
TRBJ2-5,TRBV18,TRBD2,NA,TGTGCCAGCTCACTTCTTCCCCCCCGGGTAGCGGGGGACCAAGAGACCCAGTACTTC,CASSLLPPRVAGDQETQYF
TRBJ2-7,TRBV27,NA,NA,TGTGCCAGCAGCTACGCGGTTCAGAACGAGCAGTACTTC,CASSYAVQNEQYF
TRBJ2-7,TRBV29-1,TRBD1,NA,TGCAGCTCCCCTCAGGACAGGGTAGCTTACGAGCAGTACTTC,CSSPQDRVAYEQYF
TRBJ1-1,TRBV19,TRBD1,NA,TGTGCCAGTAGTGTTTCCGGGACAGTGAACACTGAAGCTTTCTTT,CASSVSGTVNTEAFF
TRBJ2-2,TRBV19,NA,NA,TGTGCCAGCGGGTGGACCGGGGAGCTGTTTTTT,CASGWTGELFF
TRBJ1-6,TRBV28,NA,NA,TGTGCCAGCAGTCTTGGCGCACCGGGAGCTTCACCCCTCCACTTT,CASSLGAPGASPLHF
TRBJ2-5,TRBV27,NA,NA,TGTGCCAGCAGTTACCAAGCGGGTAGCCAAGAGACCCAGTACTTC,CASSYQAGSQETQYF